The 21 T cell receptor beta chains reported below all come from one sample, sequenced in a study of cytomegalovirus exposure and HLA in healthy donors. 60 Vbeta and 13 Jbeta primers were used in PCR. Sequencing used immunoSEQ multiplex PCR; TCRdb keeps in-frame clones, though not all of them. The sample carries about 190,000 clones, less than 90% recorded once. Specimen: PBMCs. Receptor source: a boy aged 10-17 years in good health and CMV-seronegative.

CDR3 DNA: TGTGCCAGCAGTTACTCCAGGGAGGAGGATAATGAAAAACTGTTTTTT. Its protein is CASSYSREEDNEKLFF. The genes are TRBV6-6 and TRBJ1-4; TRBD1 is a possible D gene (5 bases). V was clipped by 0 bases and J by 4 bases, with 12 bases between them. CDR3 length: 16 residues. Germline CDR1 and CDR2: MNHNY and SVGAGI (reference sequence).

The chain joins TRBV30 to TRBJ1-5; no definite D call. The CDR3 is made up of 13 amino acids. V lost 2 bases and J 2 bases, leaving 7 bases between the germline ends. The germline V gene has CDR1 GTSNPN and CDR2 SVGIG (reference sequence). CDR3 amino acids: CAWSKLRNQPQHF. The CDR3 DNA reads TGTGCCTGGAGTAAGCTCCGCAATCAGCCCCAGCATTTT.

This chain connects TRBV6-4 to TRBJ1-2; 10 positions match TRBD1. This CDR3 is 15 amino acids long. Germline CDR1 and CDR2: MRHNA and SNTAGT. V lost 0 bases and J lost 9; bases outside the gene matches: 7. CDR3 nucleotides: TGTGCCAGCAGTGACTCGGGACAGGGGAGTGTTCGCTACACCTTC. Protein sequence: CASSDSGQGSVRYTF.

The gene calls are TRBV5-1 and TRBJ2-1; D is ambiguous. Per germline, CDR1 SGHRS and CDR2 YFSETQ. V lost 0 bases and J 7 bases, leaving 5 bases between the germline ends. CDR3 length equals 12 residues. In DNA, the CDR3 is TGCGCCAGCAGCTTGGCCGGGAATGAGCAGTTCTTC. Encoded protein: CASSLAGNEQFF.

This chain uses TRBV11-2 with TRBJ1-1, with unresolved D. The CDR3 runs to 14 residues. V was trimmed by 5 bases and J by 1 base, leaving 11 bases between them. Germline CDR1 SGHAT, CDR2 FQNNGV. Here the CDR3 reads CASSHTVRNTEAFF. CDR3 bases: TGTGCCAGCAGCCACACAGTTAGGAACACTGAAGCTTTCTTT. The full variable domain, rest sourced from reference TRBV11-2 and TRBJ1-1, is EAGVAQSPRYKIIEKRQSVAFWCNPISGHATLYWYQQILGQGPKLLIQFQNNGVVDDSQLPKDRFSAERLKGVDSTLKIQPAKLEDSAVYLCASSHTVRNTEAFFGQGTRLTVV.

This chain connects TRBV29-1 to TRBJ2-1; 8 bases align to TRBD2. J was trimmed by 4 bases and V by 4 bases; bases with no gene match: 6. The CDR3 length is 14 residues. Germline CDR1 and CDR2: SQVTM and ANQGSEA. The CDR3 protein is CSVAAGVFYNEQFF. The CDR3, as DNA: TGCAGCGTTGCAGCGGGAGTTTTTTACAATGAGCAGTTCTTC.

This CDR3 reads CASRRTSTNEKLFF. The CDR3, as DNA: TGTGCCAGCAGAAGGACATCAACTAATGAAAAACTGTTTTTT. The chain has TRBV27 and TRBJ1-4; tentatively, D is TRBD1 (5 bases). CDR1 MNHEY and CDR2 SMNVEV come from the germline V gene (reference sequence). Trimming removed 6 bases from V and 0 bases from J, with 8 bases in between. The CDR3 has 14 residues.

The genes are TRBV20-1 and TRBJ2-5; D ambiguous. Germline V gene data show CDR1 as DFQATT and CDR2 as SNEGSKA (reference sequence). CDR3 length equals 11 residues. Between the trimmed V and J ends, which lost 4 bases and 3 bases, there was a span of 6 bases. CDR3 DNA sequence: TGCAGTGCTACCCGGGAAGAGACCCAGTACTTC. The encoded protein is CSATREETQYF.

The chain joins TRBV7-2 to TRBJ2-7; D is possibly TRBD1 (6 bases). This CDR3 is built from 14 residues. Trimming pared 4 bases from V and 5 bases from J, leaving 15 bases between. Germline V gene sequence: CDR1 SGHTA, CDR2 FQGNSA. The CDR3 reads CASSWRQAWNEQYF. The CDR3 DNA follows: TGTGCCAGCAGCTGGAGACAGGCCTGGAACGAGCAGTACTTC.

Only one count was recorded for this clone. V is TRBV7-9 and J is TRBJ2-1; 15 bases match TRBD2. This CDR3 spans 17 amino acids. Germline loops: CDR1 SEHNR, CDR2 FQNEAQ (reference sequence). V dropped 4 bases and J dropped 0; count of bases not matched to a gene: 1. CDR3 nucleotide sequence: TGTGCCAGCAGCTCGGGACTAGCGGGGGGCTCCTACAATGAGCAGTTCTTC. It yields the protein CASSSGLAGGSYNEQFF.

The chain employs TRBV27 and TRBJ2-5, with TRBD1 matching 9 bases. The CDR3 is made up of 13 amino acids. V was pared by 4 bases and J by 5 bases, with 2 bases of the junction left unmatched. Per germline, CDR1 MNHEY and CDR2 SMNVEV (reference sequence). The CDR3 nucleotides are TGTGCCAGCAGTTGGACAGGGGCGGAGACCCAGTACTTC. This translates into CASSWTGAETQYF.

The chain has TRBV6-5 and TRBJ1-3; D unresolved. Germline CDR1 reads MNHEY; CDR2 reads SVGAGI. The CDR3 length is 15 residues. The V end was cut by 5 bases, the J end by 0 bases, with 11 bases between. The CDR3 spells CASSPLARSGNTIYF. The CDR3 coding sequence is TGTGCCAGCAGTCCCTTGGCCCGCTCTGGAAACACCATATATTTT.

The J gene is TRBJ1-1, the V gene TRBV6-5; 8 positions match TRBD1. Trimming removed 0 bases from V and 4 bases from J; junction bases left unmatched: 4. The CDR3 covers 15 residues. Germline CDR1 reads MNHEY; CDR2 reads SVGAGI. The CDR3: CASSYSTGVATEAFF. In nucleotides, the CDR3 is TGTGCCAGCAGTTACTCGACAGGGGTGGCCACTGAAGCTTTCTTT.

The chain couples TRBV15 to TRBJ2-7; 7 bases line up with TRBD2. With V trimmed by 5 bases and J by 6 bases, 4 bases remained unmatched. In germline, CDR1 is LNHNV, CDR2 YYDKDF (reference sequence). This CDR3 contains 12 residues. CDR3 loop: CATSDWGGEQYF. The CDR3 DNA follows: TGTGCCACCAGCGATTGGGGGGGCGAGCAGTACTTC.

The chain employs TRBV18 and TRBJ1-1; no firm D call. Deletions cut 3 bases from V and 0 bases from J, with 8 bases between. The CDR3 is made up of 14 amino acids. Germline V gives CDR1 KGHSH, CDR2 LQKENI. The DNA of the CDR3 is TGTGCCAGCTCACCCGAAACAGTGAACACTGAAGCTTTCTTT. Amino acid sequence: CASSPETVNTEAFF.

The rearrangement joins TRBV27 to TRBJ2-7; 7 bases agree with TRBD2. The CDR3 loop spans 17 amino acids. Trimming cost V 4 bases and J 6 bases; bases outside gene matches: 18. The germline V gene encodes CDR1 MNHEY and CDR2 SMNVEV (reference sequence). The CDR3 loop is CASSSKKGTIASGEQYF. DNA for the CDR3: TGTGCCAGCAGTTCAAAAAAGGGGACTATCGCCTCAGGCGAGCAGTACTTC.

The chain employs TRBV9 and TRBJ1-3; TRBD1 aligns across 7 bases. This CDR3 contains 14 residues. Unmatched junction bases numbered 3, after V lost 3 bases and J lost 3 bases. Germline V CDR1 and CDR2: SGDLS, YYNGEE. CDR3 loop: CASSAWDSGNTIYF. CDR3 nucleotides: TGTGCCAGCAGCGCATGGGACAGTGGAAACACCATATATTTT. Looking up the rest from reference TRBV9 and TRBJ1-3 gives the full variable domain: DSGVTQTPKHLITATGQRVTLRCSPRSGDLSVYWYQQSLDQGLQFLIQYYNGEERAKGNILERFSAQQFPDLHSELNLSSLELGDSALYFCASSAWDSGNTIYFGEGSWLTVV.

The gene calls are TRBV4-3 and TRBJ2-1; a possible D gene is TRBD2 (6 bases). This CDR3 is 16 amino acids long. The germline V gene encodes CDR1 LGHNA and CDR2 YSLEER. Trimming shortened V by 4 bases and J by 0 bases, and 13 bases separated the two germline ends. The CDR3 DNA is TGCGCCAGCAGCCCCCGGTGGGGAGGCTCCTACAATGAGCAGTTCTTC. Translation gives CASSPRWGGSYNEQFF.

The gene calls are TRBV6-5 and TRBJ2-5; D possibly corresponds to TRBD2 (5 bases). The J call may be mistaken, given a closer DNA end match to TRBJ2-7. Germline V gene sequence: CDR1 MNHEY, CDR2 SVGAGI. The CDR3 covers 15 residues. CDR3 protein: CASSLRSGVSGEQYF. CDR3 nucleotides: TGTGCCAGCAGCCTAAGGTCCGGGGTATCGGGCGAGCAGTACTTC.

This clone was counted a few times. The J gene is TRBJ2-6, the V gene TRBV2; possible D gene TRBD2, 5 bases. The germline V gene has CDR1 SNHLY and CDR2 FYNNEI. V was pared by 6 bases and J by 0 bases, with 15 bases between. This CDR3 is built from 17 residues. CDR3 DNA: TGTGCCAGCAGGGACGGGGATTCAAGCTCTGGGGCCAACGTCCTGACTTTC. It codes for CASRDGDSSSGANVLTF.

This clone was seen a few times. V is TRBV15 and J is TRBJ2-6; D is possibly TRBD1 (6 bases). The CDR3 spans 18 residues. Between the trimmed V and J ends, which lost 1 base and 1 base, there was a span of 14 bases. Germline loops: CDR1 LNHNV, CDR2 YYDKDF (reference sequence). In DNA form, the CDR3 reads TGTGCCACCAGCAGAGTGGCAGGGACAATGTCTGGGGCCAACGTCCTGACTTTC. Its protein product is CATSRVAGTMSGANVLTF.